This T cell receptor beta chain was retrieved from a study of metastatic and nonmetastatic thyroid tumors. About the research overall: Comparative analysis of repertoires was undertaken across blood and tumor or nodule tissue obtained from malignant and benign thyroid patients.

The V end lost 0 bases, the J end lost 3 bases, and 6 bases lay between the germline ends. Germline values: CDR1 LGHDT, CDR2 YNNKEL (reference sequence). The CDR3 spans 14 residues. Authors' analysis steps: Clinicopathological groups differed in CDR3, with these differences serving to build a distant-metastasis classifier for papillary thyroid cancer. With MiXCR, TCRdb called clones anew from the PCR reads. These V and J calls derive from TCRdb rather than the authors' analysis. The sample shows 35,000 to 50,000 clones, around 17% of them seen only once. All patients were untreated before thyroid surgery. Many counts were recorded for this clone. Antigen unknown. Whole-study results and caveats: For both blood and tumor, malignant thyroid tumors reportedly showed significantly higher TCR beta diversity than benign nodules did.

This sequence originates from a female donor with papillary thyroid cancer or a benign thyroid nodule (not recorded which). Some clones in this sample may be carry-over from other donors' samples. The genes are TRBV3-1 and TRBJ2-1; D not certain. The specimen sequenced was tumor tissue. The chain's CDR3 is CASSQDSGYNEQFF. CDR3 sequence (DNA): TGTGCCAGCAGCCAAGATTCGGGCTACAATGAGCAGTTCTTC.